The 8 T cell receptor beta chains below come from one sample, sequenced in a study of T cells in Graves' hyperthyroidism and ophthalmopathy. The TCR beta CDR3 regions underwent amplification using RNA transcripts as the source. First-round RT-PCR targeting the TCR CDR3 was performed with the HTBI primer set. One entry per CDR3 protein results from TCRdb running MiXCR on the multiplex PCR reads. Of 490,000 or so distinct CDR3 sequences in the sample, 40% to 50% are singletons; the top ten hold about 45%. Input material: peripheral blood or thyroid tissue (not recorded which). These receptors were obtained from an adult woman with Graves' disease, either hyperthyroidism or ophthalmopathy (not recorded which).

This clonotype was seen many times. The CDR3 sequence is CASSPIATRNSPLHF. CDR3 sequence (DNA): TGTGCCAGCAGCCCAATAGCTACTCGCAATTCACCCCTCCACTTT. V and J are TRBV7-9 and TRBJ1-6; D unclear. This CDR3 has 15 residues. Trimming removed 5 bases at V and 7 bases at J, with 15 bases between. The germline CDR1 and CDR2 sequences are SEHNR and FQNEAQ (reference sequence).

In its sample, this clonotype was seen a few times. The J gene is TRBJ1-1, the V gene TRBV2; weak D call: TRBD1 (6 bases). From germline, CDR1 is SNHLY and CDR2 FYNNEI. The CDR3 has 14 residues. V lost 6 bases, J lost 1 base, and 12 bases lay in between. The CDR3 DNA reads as TGTGCCAGCAGGGGGACAATTTGGAACACTGAAGCTTTCTTT. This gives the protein CASRGTIWNTEAFF.

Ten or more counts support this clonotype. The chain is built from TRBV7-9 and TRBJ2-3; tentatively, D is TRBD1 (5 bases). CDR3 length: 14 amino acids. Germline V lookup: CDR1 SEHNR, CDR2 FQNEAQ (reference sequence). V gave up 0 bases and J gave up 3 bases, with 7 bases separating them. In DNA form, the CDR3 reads TGTGCCAGCAGCTTAGCGGGGCCTACAGATACGCAGTATTTT. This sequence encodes CASSLAGPTDTQYF.

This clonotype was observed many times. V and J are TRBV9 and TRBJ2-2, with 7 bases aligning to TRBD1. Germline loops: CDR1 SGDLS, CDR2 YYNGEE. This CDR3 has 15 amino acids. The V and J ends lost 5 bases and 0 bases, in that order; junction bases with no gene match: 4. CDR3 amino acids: CASSVTGTNTGELFF. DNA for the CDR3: TGTGCCAGCAGTGTGACAGGGACGAACACCGGGGAGCTGTTTTTT.

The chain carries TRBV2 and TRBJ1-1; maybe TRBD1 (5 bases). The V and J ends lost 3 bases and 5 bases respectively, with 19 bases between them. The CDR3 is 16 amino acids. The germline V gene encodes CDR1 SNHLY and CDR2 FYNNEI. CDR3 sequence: CASSDDHTGGETEAFF. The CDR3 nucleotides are TGTGCCAGCAGTGACGATCACACCGGGGGGGAGACTGAAGCTTTCTTT.

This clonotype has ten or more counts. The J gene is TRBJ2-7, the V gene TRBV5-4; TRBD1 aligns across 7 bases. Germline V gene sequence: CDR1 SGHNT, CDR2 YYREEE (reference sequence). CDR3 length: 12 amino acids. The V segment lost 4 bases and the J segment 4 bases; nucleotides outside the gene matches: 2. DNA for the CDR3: TGTGCCAGCAGCGTGGACAGGTACGAGCAGTACTTC. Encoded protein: CASSVDRYEQYF.

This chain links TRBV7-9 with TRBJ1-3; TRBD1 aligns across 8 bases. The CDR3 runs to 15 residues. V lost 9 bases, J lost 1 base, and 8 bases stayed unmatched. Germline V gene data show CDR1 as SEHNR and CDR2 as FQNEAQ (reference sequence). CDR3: CASSTGVFSGNTIYF. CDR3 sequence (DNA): TGTGCCAGTTCGACAGGGGTGTTTTCTGGAAACACCATATATTTT.

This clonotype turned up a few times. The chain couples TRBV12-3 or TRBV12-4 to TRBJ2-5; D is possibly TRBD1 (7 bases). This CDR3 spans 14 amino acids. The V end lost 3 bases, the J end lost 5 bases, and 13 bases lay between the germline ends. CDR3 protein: CASSFKTGRETQYF. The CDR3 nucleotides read TGTGCCAGCAGTTTTAAGACAGGGAGGGAGACCCAGTACTTC.